This note documents a single TCR beta chain sequence. Its antigen is unidentified. The data were obtained in a study of T cells in Graves' hyperthyroidism and ophthalmopathy. Study-level information: Staff took peripheral blood when the initial diagnosis was made, before any treatment began.

The CDR3 regions of TCR beta were amplified from RNA transcripts. Researchers ran a first-round RT-PCR on the TCR CDR3 using the HTBI primer set. TCRdb re-called the multiplex PCR reads through MiXCR, storing one row per CDR3 protein. The repertoire holds approximately 590,000 distinct CDR3 sequences, around 14% seen once, with roughly 6.6% in the top ten. Diagnostic decisions used clinical symptoms, serum thyroxine and TRAb, thyroid ultrasound and orbital computed tomography. Source material for PBMCs was about 10 ml fresh peripheral blood. General observations from the study: Ophthalmopathy could be told apart from stable hyperthyroidism with a 13 V-J model.

The sequenced sample consisted of blood. The TCR originated in a woman under 40 with Graves' hyperthyroidism.

Here the CDR3 reads CAWGTGGNSPLHF. CDR3 nucleotide sequence: TGTGCCTGGGGTACAGGGGGCAATTCACCCCTCCACTTT. The chain is built from TRBV30 and TRBJ1-6, with 9 nucleotides matching TRBD1. The ends lost 5 bases at V and 7 bases at J; junction bases unmatched: 3. The length of the CDR3 is 13 residues. CDR1 is GTSNPN and CDR2 is SVGIG in the germline V gene (reference sequence).